The clone carrying this T cell receptor (beta chain) was counted many times. Its antigen is not identified. This beta chain turned up in a library designed for alpha chains; as an off-target read, its abundance says little. All TCR cDNA molecules were individually tagged with a unique molecular identifier. TCRdb reprocessed the 5' RACE reads with MiXCR, giving one entry per CDR3 protein. The table records under 15,000 distinct CDR3 sequences, approximately 4.8% of them present only once. The data derive from a study of spatial heterogeneity in lung cancer. Turning to the study itself: More beta-chain than alpha-chain sequences were consistently detected. Matched bulk RNA-seq gave a T cell module score that correlated strongly with tumor-region TCR transcript counts.

Study-level points and caveats: Counts of expanded alpha and beta TCRs within tumors tracked the tumor nonsynonymous mutation count.

The ends were cut back, 4 bases at V and 6 bases at J, with 7 bases in the middle. CDR3 length equals 13 residues. Germline assignment: CDR1 SGHAT and CDR2 FQNNGV. The time point is: sample taken at primary tumor resection. The sequenced material consisted of unsorted whole RNA from tumor, nontumor lung or frozen PBMC. Sequenced material: lung tumor tissue, taken at surgery. The chain is built from TRBV11-2 and TRBJ1-6; D remains unclear. This TCR came from a female donor with early-stage non-small cell lung cancer. The CDR3 region has the DNA TGTGCCAGCAGCTCCCAGACTAATTCACCCCTCCACTTT. It encodes CASSSQTNSPLHF.